What follows are 19 T cell receptor beta chains derived from one specimen sequenced in a study of T cells in Graves' hyperthyroidism and ophthalmopathy. Amplification of TCR beta CDR3 regions was performed using RNA transcripts as template. During a first-round RT-PCR of the TCR CDR3, the HTBI primer set was used. Using its own MiXCR run on the multiplex PCR reads, TCRdb lists one record per CDR3 protein. The table has about 690,000 distinct CDR3 sequences, about 18% seen once; the top ten hold roughly a sixth. Sequencing was carried out using blood. Receptors originate from a man aged 50 to 60 with Graves' hyperthyroidism.

This clonotype has a count of ten or more. The chain uses TRBV10-2 and TRBJ2-1; maybe TRBD2 (6 bases). The germline V gene encodes CDR1 WSHSY and CDR2 SAAADI. Trimming removed 7 bases at V and 7 bases at J, with 11 bases between. CDR3 size: 12 residues. CDR3 in amino acids: CASTHLANEQFF. CDR3 sequence (DNA): TGCGCCAGCACCCACCTAGCGAATGAGCAGTTCTTC.

In DNA, the CDR3 is TGTGCCACCAGTCTCCCTCCGGGACAGTGGCGCTCTGGAAACACCATATATTTT. This sequence encodes CATSLPPGQWRSGNTIYF. The chain uses TRBV24-1 and TRBJ1-3, with 7 bases aligning to TRBD1. With 6 bases clipped from V and 0 bases from J, the junction kept 13 bases outside the gene matches. Germline V gene lookup returns CDR1 KGHDR and CDR2 SFDVKD. This CDR3 region has 18 residues.

V is TRBV7-3 and J is TRBJ2-2; 7 bases agree with TRBD2. Germline V CDR1 and CDR2: SGHTA, FQGTGA. This CDR3 spans 15 amino acids. J gave up 6 bases and V 3 bases, and 7 bases lay outside the gene matches. The CDR3 sequence: CASSFPLAGAGELFF. The CDR3 DNA reads TGTGCCAGCAGCTTCCCATTAGCGGGTGCCGGGGAGCTGTTTTTT.

This clonotype was observed a handful of times. The chain couples TRBV6-1 to TRBJ1-2; no firm D call. Germline loops: CDR1 MNHNS, CDR2 SASEGT. The CDR3 consists of 15 residues. V was trimmed by 5 bases and J by 2 bases, leaving 15 bases between them. The CDR3 is CASSKDRGQNYGYTF. Here the CDR3 DNA reads TGTGCCAGCAGTAAAGATCGCGGGCAGAACTATGGCTACACCTTC.

This clonotype was detected ten times or more. J is TRBJ2-7 and V is TRBV2; 10 bases align to TRBD1. There are 15 residues in the CDR3. The V gene's germline CDR1 is SNHLY and CDR2 FYNNEI. V lost 7 bases and J lost 3; bases outside the gene matches: 9. CDR3 region: CASNSGGQGDYEQYF. CDR3 in DNA: TGTGCCAGCAATAGTGGTGGACAGGGGGACTACGAGCAGTACTTC.

This sequence joins TRBV24-1 and TRBJ2-1; 12 bases match TRBD2. With V trimmed by 4 bases and J by 4 bases, 16 bases remained unmatched. In germline, CDR1 is KGHDR, CDR2 SFDVKD. The CDR3 consists of 20 residues. The CDR3 sequence: CATSDPGLAGYRAKYNEQFF. CDR3 DNA sequence: TGTGCCACCAGTGACCCGGGACTAGCGGGCTATCGGGCGAAGTACAATGAGCAGTTCTTC.

About this clonotype itself: A much larger clone sits a single nucleotide away, making a read error possible. This chain joins TRBV11-2 and TRBJ2-7, with D perhaps given as TRBD1 or TRBD2 (5 bases each). The CDR3 has 14 residues. Per the germline V gene, CDR1 is SGHAT and CDR2 is FQNNGV. The CDR3 DNA sequence: TGTGCCGGCAGCTTAGATATGAGGGGATACGAGCAGTACTTC. This gives the protein CAGSLDMRGYEQYF.

This chain connects TRBV29-1 to TRBJ1-1; D is ambiguous. V lost 4 bases and J lost 6, with 12 bases in between. The CDR3 length is 12 residues. Germline-derived CDR1 and CDR2 are SQVTM and ANQGSEA. CDR3 sequence: CSVAGLDAEAFF. For the CDR3, the DNA is TGCAGCGTTGCGGGGTTGGACGCTGAAGCTTTCTTT.

This clonotype came up many times. The chain joins TRBV6-1 to TRBJ2-5, with TRBD2 as a possible D gene (6 bases). V lost 6 bases and J 4 bases, leaving 15 bases between the germline ends. The CDR3 is made up of 14 amino acids. Germline loops: CDR1 MNHNS, CDR2 SASEGT. DNA for the CDR3: TGTGCCAGCAGGGTGGGAGGAGGGATAGAGACCCAGTACTTC. This encodes CASRVGGGIETQYF.

This clonotype was detected many times. The chain links TRBV2 to TRBJ2-1; D gene unclear. The CDR3 contains 12 residues. Trimming stripped 6 bases from V and 7 bases from J, with 10 bases between. The V gene's germline CDR1 is SNHLY and CDR2 FYNNEI. The CDR3 DNA reads as TGTGCCAGCAGCTTCCACGTAAATGAGCAGTTCTTC. It encodes CASSFHVNEQFF.

This clonotype was picked up a small number of times. The CDR3 is CATSQTGPTDTQYF. CDR3 in DNA: TGTGCCACCAGTCAAACAGGGCCCACAGATACGCAGTATTTT. The chain couples TRBV24-1 to TRBJ2-3, with D possibly being TRBD1 (6 bases). The CDR3 totals 14 residues. Germline CDR1 is KGHDR and CDR2 is SFDVKD. Trimming stripped 6 bases from V and 2 bases from J, with 11 bases between.

The rearrangement joins TRBV19 to TRBJ2-3; 11 bases map to TRBD2. Germline assignment: CDR1 LNHDA and CDR2 SQIVND (reference sequence). This CDR3 spans 15 amino acids. Trimming removed 7 bases from V and 4 bases from J; junction bases left unmatched: 7. The CDR3 spells CASTAGLAGSDTQYF. In DNA form, the CDR3 reads TGTGCCAGTACCGCCGGACTAGCGGGTTCAGATACGCAGTATTTT.

This clonotype was observed a handful of times. The V gene is TRBV19, the J gene TRBJ1-1; 7 bases agree with TRBD1. CDR3 length equals 13 residues. Germline-derived CDR1 and CDR2 are LNHDA and SQIVND (reference sequence). Trimming at V came to 6 bases and at J to 5 bases, leaving 6 bases not matched to a gene. CDR3 sequence (DNA): TGTGCCAGTAGAAGACAGGGTATGACTGAAGCTTTCTTT. This translates into CASRRQGMTEAFF.

This clonotype has at least ten counts. V usage is TRBV28 and J usage is TRBJ2-7; TRBD1 matches at 7 bases. Germline V lookup: CDR1 MDHEN, CDR2 SYDVKM. The CDR3 is 17 residues long. V trimming: 7 bases; J trimming: 3 bases; junction bases outside the gene matches: 18. The CDR3 region has the DNA TGTGCCAGCAAAAAAGTGACAGGGTCACCCAGCGGCTACGAGCAGTACTTC. It specifies CASKKVTGSPSGYEQYF. The full variable domain, its missing parts supplied by reference TRBV28 and TRBJ2-7, is DVKVTQSSRYLVKRTGEKVFLECVQDMDHENMFWYRQDPGLGLRLIYFSYDVKMKEKGDIPEGYSVSREKKERFSLILESASTNQTSMYLCASKKVTGSPSGYEQYFGPGTRLTVT.

This clonotype was counted at least ten times. The V gene is TRBV3-1, the J gene TRBJ1-1; D remains ambiguous. The CDR3 runs to 14 residues. Germline loops: CDR1 LGHDT, CDR2 YNNKEL (reference sequence). Trimming removed 4 bases from V and 3 bases from J, with 12 bases in between. CDR3 loop: CASSPASRHTEAFF. The CDR3 DNA sequence: TGTGCCAGCAGCCCAGCGAGTAGGCACACTGAAGCTTTCTTT.

Details on this clonotype: The junction and the germline gene differ at one end; a read error may be behind it. The chain couples TRBV4-1 to TRBJ2-7; 14 bases are shared with TRBD2. There are 18 residues in the CDR3. CDR1 is MGHRA, CDR2 YSYEKL, per germline. CDR3 sequence: CASSQSGLAGVGTYGQYF. Here the CDR3 DNA reads TGCGCCAGCAGCCAATCGGGACTAGCGGGAGTGGGTACCTACGGGCAGTACTTC.

This clonotype came up many times. The V and J genes are TRBV7-6 and TRBJ2-2; TRBD2 matches at 7 bases. CDR3 length: 16 residues. CDR1 SGHVS and CDR2 FNYEAQ come from the germline V gene. V trimming: 4 bases; J trimming: 1 base; junction bases outside the gene matches: 6. The CDR3 sequence is CASSSERGLNTGELFF. As DNA, the CDR3 is TGTGCCAGCAGCTCCGAGCGGGGACTGAACACCGGGGAGCTGTTTTTT.

The rearrangement links TRBV19 to TRBJ1-5; D is unclear. V was shortened by 5 bases and J by 1 base, with 15 bases between the two germline ends. Germline V gives CDR1 LNHDA, CDR2 SQIVND (reference sequence). The CDR3 loop spans 16 amino acids. The CDR3 reads CASSVVITGSNQPQHF. In DNA, the CDR3 is TGTGCCAGTAGTGTAGTTATTACCGGGAGCAATCAGCCCCAGCATTTT.

The V call is TRBV9, the J call TRBJ2-3; D is uncertain. Looked up from germline, CDR1 is SGDLS and CDR2 is YYNGEE. V lost 0 bases, J lost 4 bases, and 3 bases lay in between. The CDR3 runs 12 residues. In DNA form, the CDR3 reads TGTGCCAGCAGCGTAGGCCCAGATACGCAGTATTTT. It specifies CASSVGPDTQYF.